This T cell receptor beta chain was identified in a study of identical twins. This clonotype has a handful of counts. The CDR3 loop spans 13 amino acids. Germline trimming cut 4 bases from V and 5 bases from J; bases unmatched to any gene: 3. Germline CDR1 SGHNT, CDR2 YENEEA. From the 5' RACE reads, TCRdb called clonotypes with MiXCR, one entry per CDR3 protein. The data show 500,000 or so distinct CDR3 sequences, around 20% seen once. This sample also belongs to another study, concerning T cells expressing NK-cell markers. From that second work: Sorted CD3+CD56-NKG2C+, CD3+CD56+NKG2C- and CD3+CD56+NKG2C+ T cells were the source of the TCR beta repertoires. Whether expanded NKG2C-expressing T cell clones recognize HCMV is unknown.

The chain employs TRBV11-3 and TRBJ2-5; 8 bases line up with TRBD2. The specimen was CD4+ T cells sorted from blood. This receptor was taken from a woman under 30 in good health. CDR3 nucleotide sequence: TGTGCCAGCAGCTCCCGACTAGCGGAGACCCAGTACTTC. It specifies CASSSRLAETQYF.